These T cell receptor beta chains were read from a single sample in a study of T cells after yellow fever vaccination. TCRdb reprocessed the 5' RACE reads with MiXCR, giving one entry per CDR3 protein. Of almost 600,000 distinct CDR3 sequences listed, roughly 14% are singletons. Sequenced here: PBMCs, sampled on the day of the yellow fever booster vaccination. Source of these receptors: a man aged 25-40 years who received the YFV17D yellow fever vaccine. The CDR3 runs from the conserved cysteine through the conserved F or W. The D gene is left open where the match is weak. Where a row states a size, it is once, few, many or the class of an expanded clone; other rows omit it.

>TRBV6-1|-|TRBJ2-5|few
CASRKPGRQTQYF
TGTGCCAGCAGAAAACCGGGACGACAGACCCAGTACTTC
>TRBV27|-|TRBJ1-1|-
CASSLRWLPRLNTEAFF
TGTGCCAGCAGCCTTCGGTGGCTGCCACGGTTGAACACTGAAGCTTTCTTT
>TRBV7-2|-|TRBJ1-1|-
CASRFSKDTEAFF
TGTGCCAGCCGCTTTTCTAAGGACACTGAAGCTTTCTTT
>TRBV12-3/TRBV12-4|-|TRBJ2-1|many
CASSPTSNEQFF
TGTGCCAGCAGTCCTACTAGCAATGAGCAGTTCTTC
>TRBV7-7|-|TRBJ2-1|-
CASSSGNLGEQFF
TGTGCCAGCAGCTCGGGCAACTTGGGTGAGCAGTTCTTC
>TRBV5-1|-|TRBJ2-5|-
CASSLGGTSLSSETQYF
TGCGCCAGCAGCTTGGGTGGGACCTCCCTTTCATCGGAGACCCAGTACTTC
>TRBV12-3/TRBV12-4|TRBD2|TRBJ2-1|few
CASSFRGSSDEQFF
TGTGCCAGCAGTTTTCGCGGGAGTTCGGATGAGCAGTTCTTC
>TRBV19|-|TRBJ2-2|few
CASSPRTEHGELFF
TGTGCCAGTAGTCCCAGGACAGAGCACGGGGAGCTGTTTTTT
>TRBV7-8|TRBD1|TRBJ2-7|few
CASTPRTGGYEQYF
TGTGCCAGCACCCCGAGGACAGGGGGCTACGAGCAGTACTTC
>TRBV4-1|-|TRBJ2-7|many
CASSLRENYEQYF
TGCGCCAGCAGCCTCAGGGAAAACTACGAGCAGTACTTC
>TRBV5-1|TRBD1|TRBJ1-5|-
CASSLDGRGQGYQPQHF
TGCGCCAGCAGCTTGGATGGTCGGGGACAGGGGTATCAGCCCCAGCATTTT
>TRBV7-2|TRBD1|TRBJ2-1|-
CASGQGPYNEQFF
TGTGCCAGTGGACAGGGCCCCTACAATGAGCAGTTCTTC
>TRBV11-2|TRBD1|TRBJ1-1|many
CASSSRDRGPEAFF
TGTGCCAGCAGCTCCCGGGACAGGGGCCCCGAAGCTTTCTTT